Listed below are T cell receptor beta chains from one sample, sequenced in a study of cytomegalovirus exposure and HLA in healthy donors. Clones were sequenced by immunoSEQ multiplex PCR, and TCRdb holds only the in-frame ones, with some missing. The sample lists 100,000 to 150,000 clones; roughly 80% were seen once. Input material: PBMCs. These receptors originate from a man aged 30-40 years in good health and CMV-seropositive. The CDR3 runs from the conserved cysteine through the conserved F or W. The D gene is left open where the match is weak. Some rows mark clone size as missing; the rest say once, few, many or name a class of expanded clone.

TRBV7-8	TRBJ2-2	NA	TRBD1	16	TGTGCCAGCAGCTTTTCCCGGGACAGGCGATCGAGGGAGCTGTTTTTT	CASSFSRDRRSRELFF
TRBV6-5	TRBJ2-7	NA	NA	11	TGTGCCAGCAGTTTCGCCTACGAGCAGTACTTC	CASSFAYEQYF
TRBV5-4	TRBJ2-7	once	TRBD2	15	TGTGCCAGCAGCCTATCGGGACTAGGAGCCTACGAGCAGTACTTC	CASSLSGLGAYEQYF
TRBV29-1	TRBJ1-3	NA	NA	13	TGCAGCGTTGGAAAGAGCTCTGGAAACACCATATATTTT	CSVGKSSGNTIYF
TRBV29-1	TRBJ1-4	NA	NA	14	TGCAGCGTTCTCCGGACAACAACTAATGAAAAACTGTTTTTT	CSVLRTTTNEKLFF
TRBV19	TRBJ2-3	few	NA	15	TGTGCCAGTAGTATTAGTGGGCTACGGGGGGATACGCAGTATTTT	CASSISGLRGDTQYF
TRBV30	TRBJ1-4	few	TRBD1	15	TGTGCCTGGAGTAGGCAGGGGGCATCTGGTGAAAAACTGTTTTTT	CAWSRQGASGEKLFF
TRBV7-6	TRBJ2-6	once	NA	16	TGTGCCAGCAGCTTAGTCGTGAGCTCTGGGGCCAACGTCCTGACTTTC	CASSLVVSSGANVLTF
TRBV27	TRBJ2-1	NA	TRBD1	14	TGTGCCAGCACTTGGACAGGGGGCTACAATGAGCAGTTCTTC	CASTWTGGYNEQFF
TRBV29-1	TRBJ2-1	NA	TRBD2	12	TGCACCGGGACTACCCCTTACAATGAGCAGTTCTTC	CTGTTPYNEQFF
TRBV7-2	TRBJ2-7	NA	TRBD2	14	TGTGCCAGCAGCTTATATGGACTAGCCTACGAGCAGTACTTC	CASSLYGLAYEQYF
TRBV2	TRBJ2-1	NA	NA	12	TGTGCCAGCAGTGTTGGCAGAAATGAGCAGTTCTTC	CASSVGRNEQFF
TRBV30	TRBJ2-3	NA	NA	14	TGTGCCTGGAGTGTTCGACAGGCTCCAGATACGCAGTATTTT	CAWSVRQAPDTQYF
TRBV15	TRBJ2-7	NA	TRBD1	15	TGTGCCACCAGCAAACAGGGGGCGCAGGCCTACGAGCAGTACTTC	CATSKQGAQAYEQYF
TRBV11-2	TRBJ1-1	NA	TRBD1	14	TGTGCCAGCAGCTTATGGGACAGGGACACTGAAGCTTTCTTT	CASSLWDRDTEAFF
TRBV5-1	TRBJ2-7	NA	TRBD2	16	TGCGCCAGCAGTGACCTAGCGGGAGGAGCGACGAACGAGCAGTACTTC	CASSDLAGGATNEQYF
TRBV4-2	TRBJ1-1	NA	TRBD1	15	TGTGCCAGCAGCCAAGACCGGGACAGGGTCATTGAAGCTTTCTTT	CASSQDRDRVIEAFF
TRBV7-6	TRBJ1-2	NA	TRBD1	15	TGTGCCAGCTTCCCGACCCCAGGGGGCGAATATGGCTACACCTTC	CASFPTPGGEYGYTF
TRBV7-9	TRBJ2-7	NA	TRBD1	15	TGTGCCAGCAGCTTTGGTTCAGGGGGCTACTACGAGCAGTACTTC	CASSFGSGGYYEQYF
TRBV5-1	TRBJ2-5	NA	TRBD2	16	TGCGCCAGCAGCTTCGTAGCGGGAGGATCCCAAGAGACCCAGTACTTC	CASSFVAGGSQETQYF
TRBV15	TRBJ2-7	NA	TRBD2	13	TGTGCCACCAGCAGAGCAGCGGGAGACGAGCAGTACTTC	CATSRAAGDEQYF
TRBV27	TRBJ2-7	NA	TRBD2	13	TGTGCCAGCAGTCCCCCGGGAGGCTACGAGCAGTACTTC	CASSPPGGYEQYF
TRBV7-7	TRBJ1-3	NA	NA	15	TGTGCTAGCAGCTTAGGATCAGGGGCGGAGGACACCATATATTTT	CASSLGSGAEDTIYF
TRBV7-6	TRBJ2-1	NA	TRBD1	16	TGTGCCAGCAGCTTAGGCCCGGGACAGGGGGTAAATGAGCAGTTCTTC	CASSLGPGQGVNEQFF
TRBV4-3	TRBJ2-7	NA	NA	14	TGCGCCAGCAGCCAAGATCGGGACATCTACGAGCAGTACTTC	CASSQDRDIYEQYF
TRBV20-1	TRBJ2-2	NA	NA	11	TGCAGTGCTCCTCGACACCGGGAGCTGTTTTTT	CSAPRHRELFF
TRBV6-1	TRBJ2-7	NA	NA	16	TGTGCCAGCAGTGAATTGGTGGATATATCTACAGGCGAGCAGTACTTC	CASSELVDISTGEQYF
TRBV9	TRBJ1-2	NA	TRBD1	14	TGTGCCAGCAGCGTAGGACAGGGTAGTTATGGCTACACCTTC	CASSVGQGSYGYTF
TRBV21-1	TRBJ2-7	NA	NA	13	TGTGCCAGCAGCTCCCTCAAAGGAGACGAGCAGTACTTC	CASSSLKGDEQYF
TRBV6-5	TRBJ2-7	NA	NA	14	TGTGCCAGCAGCCCACAGGGGGGGCACGGCGGTTGGTACTTC	CASSPQGGHGGWYF
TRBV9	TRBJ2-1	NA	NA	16	TGTGCCAGCAGCGTAGTAGTCCCTAGCTCCTACAATGAGCAGTTCTTC	CASSVVVPSSYNEQFF